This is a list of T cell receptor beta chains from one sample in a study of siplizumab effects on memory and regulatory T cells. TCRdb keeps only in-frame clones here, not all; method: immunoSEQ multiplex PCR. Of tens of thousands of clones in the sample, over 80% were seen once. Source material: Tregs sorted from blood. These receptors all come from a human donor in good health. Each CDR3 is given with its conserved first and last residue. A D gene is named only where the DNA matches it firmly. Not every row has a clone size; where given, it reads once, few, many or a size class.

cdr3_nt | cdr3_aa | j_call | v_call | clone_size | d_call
TGTGCCAGCAGCTTGGGTGTCAGGATTCAAGAGACCCAGTACTTC | CASSLGVRIQETQYF | TRBJ2-5 | TRBV5-4 | . | .
TGTGCCAGCAGTTCCCCGGGCACCTACGAGCAGTACTTC | CASSSPGTYEQYF | TRBJ2-7 | TRBV6-5 | . | .
TGCGCCAGCAGTGAGAGCGGGGGGGCCTCAGATACGCAGTATTTT | CASSESGGASDTQYF | TRBJ2-3 | TRBV10-2 | . | TRBD2
TGTGCCAGCAGTCCTTTACAGGGACGAAAACTGTTTTTT | CASSPLQGRKLFF | TRBJ1-4 | TRBV6-1 | . | .
TGTGCCAGCTCACGAACCCAGGGGGGCACAGATACGCAGTATTTT | CASSRTQGGTDTQYF | TRBJ2-3 | TRBV18 | . | TRBD1
TGTGCCAGCAGTGAATATAGAGATCAAGAGACCCAGTACTTC | CASSEYRDQETQYF | TRBJ2-5 | TRBV25-1 | . | .
TGTGCCAGTAGTATCAGGGGGGAGAATCAGCCCCAGCATTTT | CASSIRGENQPQHF | TRBJ1-5 | TRBV19 | . | TRBD1
TGTGCCAGCAGCTTGGCGCTAGCGGGGGGGCGCTACGTCTACGAGCAGTACTTC | CASSLALAGGRYVYEQYF | TRBJ2-7 | TRBV5-4 | . | TRBD2
TGTGCCAGCAGCGCCCTGGGCACCATATATTTT | CASSALGTIYF | TRBJ1-3 | TRBV9 | . | .
TGCGCCAGCAGCTTGGTCGGGGGGCGGATCCAAGAGACCCAGTACTTC | CASSLVGGRIQETQYF | TRBJ2-5 | TRBV5-1 | . | .
TGTGCCAGCAGCTTAGTGATGAAGAGCTCCTACGAGCAGTACTTC | CASSLVMKSSYEQYF | TRBJ2-7 | TRBV7-9 | . | .
TGTGCCAGCTCCCTTGGGGTAGACAGGGTCCACGAGCAGTACTTC | CASSLGVDRVHEQYF | TRBJ2-7 | TRBV18 | . | TRBD1
TGTGCCAGCACTCAGGGGGCGTCTCAGCCCCAGCATTTT | CASTQGASQPQHF | TRBJ1-5 | TRBV6-5 | few | TRBD1
TGTGCCAGCAGCTCTTCCCTAGCGGGGGGAAACTACGAGCAGTACTTC | CASSSSLAGGNYEQYF | TRBJ2-7 | TRBV7-2 | . | TRBD2
TGCGCCAGCCGATCCGCGGGGCTAACGAACACTGAAGCTTTCTTT | CASRSAGLTNTEAFF | TRBJ1-1 | TRBV5-1 | . | .
TGCGCCAGCAGCCAAGGGCGGGGGGGGTCGCTGAATACGCAGTATTTT | CASSQGRGGSLNTQYF | TRBJ2-3 | TRBV4-1 | . | TRBD2
TGTGCCAGCAGCTTTGTCGGGACCTACGAGCAGTACTTC | CASSFVGTYEQYF | TRBJ2-7 | TRBV5-5 | . | .
TGCAGCGTTCAACAGGGGTCCTACGAGCAGTACTTC | CSVQQGSYEQYF | TRBJ2-7 | TRBV29-1 | . | TRBD1
TGTGCCAGCAGCACAGCCGGTGGCTATGGCTACACCTTC | CASSTAGGYGYTF | TRBJ1-2 | TRBV14 | . | .
TGCGCCAGCAGCTTGGAGGGGGCCCAGTATTCACCCCTCCACTTT | CASSLEGAQYSPLHF | TRBJ1-6 | TRBV5-1 | . | TRBD1
TGCGCCAGCAGGGGTTGGGACAGAAGCAACTATGGCTACACCTTC | CASRGWDRSNYGYTF | TRBJ1-2 | TRBV5-1 | . | TRBD1
TGTGCCAGTAGTAAAAACCGGGACTTGACCTACGAGCAGTACTTC | CASSKNRDLTYEQYF | TRBJ2-7 | TRBV19 | . | .
TGTGCCAGCAGTCCCGTACGGGACAGGGGTTACAATGAGCAGTTCTTC | CASSPVRDRGYNEQFF | TRBJ2-1 | TRBV7-9 | . | TRBD1
TGCGCCAGCAGCCATCCAGGGGGGCGGGAGACCCAGTACTTC | CASSHPGGRETQYF | TRBJ2-5 | TRBV4-1 | . | .
TGTGCCAGCAGTGCAAGAGAGGGACGGACAGATACGCAGTATTTT | CASSAREGRTDTQYF | TRBJ2-3 | TRBV6-1 | . | .
TGCGCCAGCAGCTCCACCGACACAGGGGTTGAAGCTTTCTTT | CASSSTDTGVEAFF | TRBJ1-1 | TRBV5-1 | . | TRBD1
TGTGCCAGCAGTAGAGTGGGGCAGCGACCTTTCTTT | CASSRVGQRPFF | TRBJ1-1 | TRBV7-9 | . | .
TGTGCCAGCAGTCCCCCGACAGGGCGAGCTTTCTTT | CASSPPTGRAFF | TRBJ1-1 | TRBV27 | . | TRBD1
TGTGCCAGCAGCTTAGGTGTCCAGACCGAGCAGTACTTC | CASSLGVQTEQYF | TRBJ2-7 | TRBV11-2 | . | .
TGTGCCAGTATAGCCCAGGGGGTCGGCACTGAAGCTTTCTTT | CASIAQGVGTEAFF | TRBJ1-1 | TRBV19 | . | TRBD1
TGCGCCAGCAGCTTGGAGACTAGCGGGGGGGCCGAGCAGTACTTC | CASSLETSGGAEQYF | TRBJ2-7 | TRBV5-1 | . | TRBD2
TGTGCCAGCTCACCGGGACAGTTGAGCTCCTACGAGCAGTACTTC | CASSPGQLSSYEQYF | TRBJ2-7 | TRBV18 | . | TRBD1
TGCGCCAGCAGCTCTTGGGAGAACACTGAAGCTTTCTTT | CASSSWENTEAFF | TRBJ1-1 | TRBV5-1 | . | .
TGTGCCAGCAGTTACCGGGGACAGTGGGGCTACACCTTC | CASSYRGQWGYTF | TRBJ1-2 | TRBV6-8 | few | TRBD1
TGTGCCAGCAGCTTGGAGGTAGTTAGCAATCAGCCCCAGCATTTT | CASSLEVVSNQPQHF | TRBJ1-5 | TRBV5-5 | . | .
TGTGCCAGCAGCAAGGACAACAATGAGCAGTTCTTC | CASSKDNNEQFF | TRBJ2-1 | TRBV21-1 | . | .
TGTGCCAGCAAAGGTCCGAACCAAGAGACCCAGTACTTC | CASKGPNQETQYF | TRBJ2-5 | TRBV7-3 | . | .
TGTGCCAGCAGTTACTCGATAAGCGGGGTCCAAGAGACCCAGTACTTC | CASSYSISGVQETQYF | TRBJ2-5 | TRBV6-5 | . | TRBD2
TGTGCCAGCAGCTTAGCTGGGAGTAATCAGCCCCAGCATTTT | CASSLAGSNQPQHF | TRBJ1-5 | TRBV11-1 | . | .
TGTGCCAGCAGCTGGAGACAGGGAAATTACAATGAGCAGTTCTTC | CASSWRQGNYNEQFF | TRBJ2-1 | TRBV11-1 | . | TRBD1